The 13 T cell receptor beta chains in this list originate from one sample, sequenced in a study of response to subunit inactivated influenza vaccine. Using its own MiXCR run on the RT-PCR reads, TCRdb lists one record per CDR3 protein. The sample has about 500,000 distinct CDR3 sequences; approximately 7.2% are singletons. The source was PBMCs from blood, collected less than 25 months after vaccination. The receptors stem from a man between 50 and 75 years old who received an inactivated influenza vaccine.

The V and J genes are TRBV24-1 and TRBJ2-1, with D uncertain. The CDR3 is made up of 14 amino acids. Germline CDR1 and CDR2: KGHDR and SFDVKD. V lost 5 bases, J lost 2 bases, and 9 bases lay in between. As DNA, the CDR3 is TGTGCCACCAGTGGAGGACGGACCTACAATGAGCAGTTCTTC. Translated: CATSGGRTYNEQFF.

The chain joins TRBV5-1 to TRBJ2-3; either TRBD1 or TRBD2 may fit D (5 bases each). V shed 2 bases and J shed 0 bases, with 16 bases lying between them. This CDR3 region has 17 residues. In germline, CDR1 is SGHRS, CDR2 YFSETQ. CDR3 coding DNA: TGCGCCAGCAGCTTAACGGGACCGCGGGTTAGCACAGATACGCAGTATTTT. As protein: CASSLTGPRVSTDTQYF. Full variable domain (missing parts from reference TRBV5-1 and TRBJ2-3): KAGVTQTPRYLIKTRGQQVTLSCSPISGHRSVSWYQQTPGQGLQFLFEYFSETQRNKGNFPGRFSGRQFSNSRSEMNVSTLELGDSALYLCASSLTGPRVSTDTQYFGPGTRLTVL.

This CDR3 reads CSALTRMQQYF. The DNA for the CDR3 is TGCAGTGCTCTGACCCGCATGCAGCAGTACTTC. The chain combines TRBV20-1 with TRBJ2-7; D is uncertain. Germline-derived CDR1 and CDR2 are DFQATT and SNEGSKA (reference sequence). The CDR3 runs to 11 residues. Trimming cost V 5 bases and J 8 bases, with 13 bases left between them.

This clonotype turned up a few times. The chain carries TRBV10-3 and TRBJ1-1; D is unresolved. V lost 0 bases, J lost 3 bases, and 8 bases lay in between. Germline CDR1 ENHRY, CDR2 SYGVKD. The CDR3 runs to 14 residues. The CDR3 loop reads CAISESRSDTEAFF. In DNA, the CDR3 is TGTGCCATCAGTGAGTCCCGGTCGGACACTGAAGCTTTCTTT.

The chain is built from TRBV9 and TRBJ2-7; TRBD1 aligns across 10 bases. Germline CDR1 reads SGDLS; CDR2 reads YYNGEE. The V gene end was trimmed by 3 bases and the J gene end by 7 bases; junction bases not matched to a gene: 7. This CDR3 spans 14 amino acids. CDR3 amino acids: CASSADRGLEEQYF. CDR3 DNA sequence: TGTGCCAGCAGCGCCGACAGGGGGCTGGAGGAGCAGTACTTC.

This clonotype has just a few counts. V and J are TRBV25-1 and TRBJ2-1, with D hard to call. The germline gives CDR1 MGHDK, CDR2 SYGVNS. The CDR3 is 13 amino acids. Trimming cost V 0 bases and J 10 bases, with 10 bases left between them. The CDR3 is CASSEYFLEEQFF. DNA of the CDR3: TGTGCCAGCAGTGAATATTTCCTGGAAGAGCAGTTCTTC.

The sample holds many counts of this clonotype. This chain links TRBV11-2 with TRBJ2-7, with D tentatively TRBD2 (5 bases). The CDR3 is 11 residues long. The germline CDR1 and CDR2 sequences are SGHAT and FQNNGV. The ends were cut back, 5 bases at V and 12 bases at J, with 14 bases in the middle. DNA for the CDR3: TGTGCCAGCAGCGTCGGAGGACCCGCGTACTTC. Translation: CASSVGGPAYF.

The gene calls are TRBV6-1 and TRBJ2-7; 12 nucleotides match TRBD1. The V gene end was trimmed by 6 bases and the J gene end by 9 bases; junction bases not matched to a gene: 15. The V gene's germline CDR1 is MNHNS and CDR2 SASEGT. The CDR3 totals 16 residues. The CDR3, as DNA: TGTGCCAGCAGCTCCCGAGGGGACAGGGGGCGACCAGGGCAGTACTTC. Its translation: CASSSRGDRGRPGQYF.

The chain carries TRBV28 and TRBJ2-3; D call uncertain. This CDR3 spans 12 amino acids. Germline V gene lookup returns CDR1 MDHEN and CDR2 SYDVKM. Trimming left V 6 bases short and J 2 bases short, with 6 bases between. CDR3 region: CASRLNTDTQYF. CDR3 DNA sequence: TGTGCCAGCAGATTAAACACAGATACGCAGTATTTT.

This clonotype turned up a few times. The V and J genes are TRBV20-1 and TRBJ2-5, with 7 bases fitting TRBD1. The junction had 9 bases not matched to a gene; V was cut back by 0 bases and J by 5 bases. The CDR3 spans 15 residues. Germline CDR1 and CDR2: DFQATT and SNEGSKA (reference sequence). CDR3 in amino acids: CSARDLRGPGETQYF. The CDR3 nucleotides read TGCAGTGCTAGAGATCTTAGGGGGCCGGGGGAGACCCAGTACTTC.

The chain links TRBV12-3 or TRBV12-4 to TRBJ1-4, with TRBD1 identical over 7 bases. The CDR3 is 15 amino acids. V shed 7 bases, J shed 7 bases, and the junction held 12 bases outside the gene matches. The CDR3, as DNA: TGTGCCAGCACCCAACGGGGGGACAGAGGTGAAAAACTGTTTTTT. Amino acid sequence: CASTQRGDRGEKLFF.

The chain has TRBV7-2 and TRBJ1-6; 7 bases map to TRBD1. Trimming took 0 bases from V and 3 from J; bases not matched to a gene: 8. The CDR3 covers 18 residues. CDR1 is SGHTA, CDR2 FQGNSA, per germline. CDR3 bases: TGTGCCAGCAGCTTAGCACGGAGGGGGCAATTCTATAATTCACCCCTCCACTTT. Protein sequence: CASSLARRGQFYNSPLHF.

At least ten counts were recorded for this clonotype. The chain employs TRBV12-5 and TRBJ2-7; D unclear. Deletions cut 2 bases from V and 3 bases from J, with 8 bases between. The CDR3 has 13 amino acids. Germline CDR1 LGHNT, CDR2 FRNRAP. As DNA, the CDR3 is TGTGCTAGTGGTTTGCTTCAGGACTACGAGCAGTACGTC. This gives the protein CASGLLQDYEQYV.